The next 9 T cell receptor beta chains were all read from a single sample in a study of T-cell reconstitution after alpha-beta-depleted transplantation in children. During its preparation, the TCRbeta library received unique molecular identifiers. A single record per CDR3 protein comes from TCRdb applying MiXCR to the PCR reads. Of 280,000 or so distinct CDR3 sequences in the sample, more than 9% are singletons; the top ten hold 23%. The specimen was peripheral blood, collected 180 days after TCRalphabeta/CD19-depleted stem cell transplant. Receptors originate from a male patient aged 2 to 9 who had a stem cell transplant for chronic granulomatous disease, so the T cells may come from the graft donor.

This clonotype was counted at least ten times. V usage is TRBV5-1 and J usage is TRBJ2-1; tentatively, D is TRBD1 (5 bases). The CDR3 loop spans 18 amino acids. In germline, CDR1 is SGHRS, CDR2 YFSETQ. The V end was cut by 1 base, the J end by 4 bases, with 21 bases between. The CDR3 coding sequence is TGCGCCAGCAGCTTGTACCTGTCTCTACAGGTTGCGTACAATGAGCAGTTCTTC. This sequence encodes CASSLYLSLQVAYNEQFF.

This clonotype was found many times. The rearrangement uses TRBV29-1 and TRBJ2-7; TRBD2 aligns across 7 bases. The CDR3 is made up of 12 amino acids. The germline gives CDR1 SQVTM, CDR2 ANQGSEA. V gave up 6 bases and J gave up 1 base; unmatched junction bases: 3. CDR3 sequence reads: CSVGGGSYEQYF. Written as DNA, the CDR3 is TGCAGCGTGGGGGGAGGGTCCTACGAGCAGTACTTC.

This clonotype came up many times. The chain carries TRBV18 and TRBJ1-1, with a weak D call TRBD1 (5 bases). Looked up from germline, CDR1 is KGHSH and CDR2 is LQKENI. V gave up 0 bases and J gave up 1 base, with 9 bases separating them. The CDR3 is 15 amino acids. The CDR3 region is CASSPPATANTEAFF. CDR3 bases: TGTGCCAGCTCACCACCAGCGACAGCGAACACTGAAGCTTTCTTT. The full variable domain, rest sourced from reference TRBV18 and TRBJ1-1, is NAGVMQNPRHLVRRRGQEARLRCSPMKGHSHVYWYRQLPEEGLKFMVYLQKENIIDESGMPKERFSAEFPKEGPSILRIQQVVRGDSAAYFCASSPPATANTEAFFGQGTRLTVV.

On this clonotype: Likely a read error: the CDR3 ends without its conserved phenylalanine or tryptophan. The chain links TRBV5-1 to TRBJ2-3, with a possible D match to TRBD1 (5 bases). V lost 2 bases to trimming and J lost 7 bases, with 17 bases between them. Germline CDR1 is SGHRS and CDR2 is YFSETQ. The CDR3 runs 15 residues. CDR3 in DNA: TGCGCCAGCAGCTTCTTAGGGGCGACCCAGAATACGCAGTATCTT. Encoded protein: CASSFLGATQNTQYL.

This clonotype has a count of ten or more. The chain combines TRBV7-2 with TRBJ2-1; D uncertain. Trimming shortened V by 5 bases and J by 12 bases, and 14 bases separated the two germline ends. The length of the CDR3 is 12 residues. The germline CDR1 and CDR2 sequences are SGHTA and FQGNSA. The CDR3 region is CASSPVGMTQFF. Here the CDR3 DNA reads TGTGCCAGCAGCCCCGTAGGAATGACGCAGTTCTTC.

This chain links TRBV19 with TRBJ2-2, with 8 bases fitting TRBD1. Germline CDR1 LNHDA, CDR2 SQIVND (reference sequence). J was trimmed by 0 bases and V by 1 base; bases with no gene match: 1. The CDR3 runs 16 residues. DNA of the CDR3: TGTGCCAGTAGTATAGTACAGGGGGCGAACACCGGGGAGCTGTTTTTT. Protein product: CASSIVQGANTGELFF.

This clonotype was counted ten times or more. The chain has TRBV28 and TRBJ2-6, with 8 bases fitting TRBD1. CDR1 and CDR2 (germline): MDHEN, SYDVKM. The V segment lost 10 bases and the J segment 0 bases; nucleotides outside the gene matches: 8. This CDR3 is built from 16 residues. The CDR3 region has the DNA TGTGCCACACAGGGGGGCCATACCTCTGGGGCCAACGTCCTGACTTTC. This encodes CATQGGHTSGANVLTF.

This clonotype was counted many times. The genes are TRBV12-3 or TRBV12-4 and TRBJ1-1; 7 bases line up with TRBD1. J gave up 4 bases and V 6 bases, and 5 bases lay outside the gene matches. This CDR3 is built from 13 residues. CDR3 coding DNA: TGTGCCAGCAGGACGACAGGGCCCACTGAAGCTTTCTTT. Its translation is CASRTTGPTEAFF.

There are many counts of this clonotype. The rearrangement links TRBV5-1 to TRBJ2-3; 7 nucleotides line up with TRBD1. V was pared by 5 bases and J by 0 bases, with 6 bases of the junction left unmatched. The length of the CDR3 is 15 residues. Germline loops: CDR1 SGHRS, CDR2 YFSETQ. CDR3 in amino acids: CASSRTGASTDTQYF. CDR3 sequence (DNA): TGCGCCAGCAGTCGGACAGGAGCTAGCACAGATACGCAGTATTTT.